The 3 T cell receptor beta chains in this list originate from one sample, sequenced in a study of graft-versus-host responses after intestinal transplantation. Here immunoSEQ multiplex PCR was the method, and the copy in TCRdb shows in-frame clones only, minus some. This table has under 75,000 clones, under 90% appearing once. Graft samples were processed, releasing intraepithelial and lamina propria lymphocytes. The specimen comprised ileum tissue, sampled 350 to 400 days after transplant. These receptors were obtained from a human patient who received an intestinal transplant, so some T cells may come from the graft donor.

V and J are TRBV6-6 and TRBJ2-7, with D possibly being TRBD1 or TRBD2 (5 bases each). This CDR3 spans 14 amino acids. Per the germline V gene, CDR1 is MNHNY and CDR2 is SVGAGI (reference sequence). The ends were cut back, 0 bases at V and 7 bases at J, with 13 bases in the middle. CDR3 nucleotide sequence: TGTGCCAGCAGTTACTCTTTGGGGACCGCAGAGCAGTACTTC. Translating gives CASSYSLGTAEQYF.

The V gene is TRBV13, the J gene TRBJ2-1; 9 bases agree with TRBD1. The CDR3 spans 18 residues. Germline V gives CDR1 PRHDT, CDR2 FYEKMQ (reference sequence). V was clipped by 6 bases and J by 7 bases; unmatched bases: 19. The DNA for the CDR3 is TGTGCCAGCAGTATCGGGACAGGGAAGTTTGAGTTTCAGAATGAGCAGTTCTTC. Protein product: CASSIGTGKFEFQNEQFF.

This chain joins TRBV10-3 and TRBJ2-1; 9 positions agree with TRBD2. The CDR3 totals 16 residues. V trimming: 0 bases; J trimming: 5 bases; junction bases outside the gene matches: 5. CDR1 and CDR2 (germline): ENHRY, SYGVKD. This chain's CDR3 is CAISESGGRAHNEQFF. The CDR3 DNA is TGTGCCATCAGTGAGTCTGGCGGGAGGGCCCACAATGAGCAGTTCTTC.